This TCR beta chain was sequenced in a study of blood T cells in healthy people across ages. Study-level points and caveats: There were more naive CD4+ cells and higher diversity in long-lived donors than in aged donors.

The use of a sample-barcoded 5' primer and a J-beta primer mix characterized a second PCR of about 6 to 11 cycles. Every cDNA was tagged by a template-switch adaptor with 12 random nucleotides. TCRdb re-called the 5' RACE reads with MiXCR, one entry per CDR3 protein. The sample has around 500,000 distinct CDR3 sequences, roughly 43% seen once. The CDR3 is 14 residues long. The V segment lost 5 bases and the J segment 8 bases; nucleotides outside the gene matches: 8. CDR1 SGHTA and CDR2 FQGNSA come from the germline V gene. As to this clonotype: Its matching antigen is unknown.

Specimen: blood. The clonotype was recovered from a man of 80 years or more in good health. The chain carries TRBV7-2 and TRBJ2-1; 8 bases are shared with TRBD2. CDR3 sequence reads: CASSLSGGRDEQFF. CDR3 nucleotides: TGTGCCAGCAGCCTCTCGGGAGGGCGAGATGAGCAGTTCTTC.